Below, one T cell receptor beta chain is given with its context. The data belong to a study of blood T cell repertoires in COVID-19. In the authors' methods: The assay estimated nucleated cells by amplifying reference gene primers. The repertoire was sequenced with immunoSEQ multiplex PCR; TCRdb's copy has only in-frame clones and lacks some. From that table come the V and J calls and clone size; the DNA was used to work out D and trimming. The data contain 200,000 or so clones, approximately 90% of them singletons. The clonotype was recovered from a woman in her 40s who had recovered from COVID-19. The sample was peripheral blood.

The CDR3 sequence is CASSPKQLRTEAFF. CDR3 DNA: TGTGCCAGCAGCCCCAAACAGCTACGCACTGAAGCTTTCTTT. The V gene is TRBV14, the J gene TRBJ1-1, with D unclear. The CDR3 is made up of 14 amino acids. The V gene's germline CDR1 is SGHDN and CDR2 FVKESK. Trimming removed 4 bases from V and 4 bases from J, with 13 bases in between.